Listed here are 6 T cell receptor beta chains from one sample, sequenced in a study of T cell responses to AZD1222 COVID-19 vaccine. Generated by immunoSEQ multiplex PCR, the TCRdb table keeps only in-frame clones and is missing some. This sample has 140,000 to 150,000 clones, with 88% found just once. The input for sequencing was peripheral blood, taken on day 0 of AZD1222 vaccination. All receptors derive from an adult in good health.

V and J are TRBV18 and TRBJ1-3; perhaps TRBD1 as D (6 bases). Germline values: CDR1 KGHSH, CDR2 LQKENI. The CDR3 contains 15 residues. Trimming cost V 5 bases and J 2 bases, with 13 bases left between them. The CDR3 region has the DNA TGTGCCAGCTCAGCGGGAGAGGGGGCTGGAAACACCATATATTTT. The encoded protein is CASSAGEGAGNTIYF.

The chain combines TRBV28 with TRBJ2-1, with 14 nucleotides matching TRBD2. Trimming removed 7 bases from V and 7 bases from J; junction bases left unmatched: 18. The CDR3 is 19 amino acids. Germline lookup yields CDR1 MDHEN and CDR2 SYDVKM. DNA for the CDR3: TGTGCCAGCACCCCCACGGCGGGGACTAGCGGGGGCACCTGGAATGAGCAGTTCTTC. Protein: CASTPTAGTSGGTWNEQFF.

This clone was detected once. This chain joins TRBV24-1 and TRBJ2-7; D tentatively reads TRBD1 or TRBD2 (5 bases each). Trimming pared 3 bases from V and 5 bases from J, leaving 10 bases between. Germline CDR1 is KGHDR and CDR2 is SFDVKD. The CDR3 contains 13 residues. The CDR3 bases are TGTGCCACCAGTGATGGACGGGACCACGAGCAGTACTTC. This sequence encodes CATSDGRDHEQYF.

The chain couples TRBV18 to TRBJ1-1; no firm D call. Trimming removed 5 bases from V and 0 bases from J, with 7 bases in between. The CDR3 totals 13 residues. Germline V lookup: CDR1 KGHSH, CDR2 LQKENI. The CDR3 is CASSGGLNTEAFF. The CDR3 nucleotides are TGTGCCAGCTCAGGCGGGCTGAACACTGAAGCTTTCTTT. Drawing the rest from reference TRBV18 and TRBJ1-1, the complete variable domain is NAGVMQNPRHLVRRRGQEARLRCSPMKGHSHVYWYRQLPEEGLKFMVYLQKENIIDESGMPKERFSAEFPKEGPSILRIQQVVRGDSAAYFCASSGGLNTEAFFGQGTRLTVV.

J is TRBJ2-3 and V is TRBV2; 7 bases align to TRBD2. Germline V gene data show CDR1 as SNHLY and CDR2 as FYNNEI. The CDR3 has 17 amino acids. With V trimmed by 4 bases and J by 2 bases, 12 bases remained unmatched. In DNA, the CDR3 is TGTGCCAGCAGTGGGTGGGAGGGGCCCTCTCTCACAGATACGCAGTATTTT. Translated, it gives CASSGWEGPSLTDTQYF.

J is TRBJ1-2 and V is TRBV19; 9 bases line up with TRBD1. This CDR3 is 15 amino acids long. V shed 5 bases, J shed 3 bases, and the junction held 7 bases outside the gene matches. Germline loops: CDR1 LNHDA, CDR2 SQIVND (reference sequence). The CDR3 protein is CASSPRTGEDYGYTF. As DNA, the CDR3 is TGTGCCAGTAGTCCCCGGACAGGGGAGGACTATGGCTACACCTTC.